This T cell receptor (beta chain) was recorded in a study of blood T cell repertoires in COVID-19. In the study overall: The United States, Italy and Spain provided the acute and convalescent COVID-19 samples.

Some clones are missing from TCRdb's copy, which holds only in-frame ones; the method was immunoSEQ multiplex PCR. The sample consists of 300,000 to 350,000 clones, around 90% of them appearing once. The age range of participants was about 18 to 90 years, with residence in 20 to 25 US areas. Trimming took off 4 bases at V and 8 bases at J, with 16 bases between the two ends. Germline V gives CDR1 KGHDR, CDR2 SFDVKD. The CDR3 runs to 15 residues. The sample was PBMCs or T cells enriched from blood (not recorded which). This clonotype was sampled from a woman between 18 and 29 years old with acute COVID-19. V gene TRBV24-1 combines with J gene TRBJ1-4; D is unclear. The CDR3 protein is CATSDPTPRGEKLFF. In nucleotides, the CDR3 is TGTGCCACCAGTGACCCGACCCCCCGGGGAGAAAAACTGTTTTTT.